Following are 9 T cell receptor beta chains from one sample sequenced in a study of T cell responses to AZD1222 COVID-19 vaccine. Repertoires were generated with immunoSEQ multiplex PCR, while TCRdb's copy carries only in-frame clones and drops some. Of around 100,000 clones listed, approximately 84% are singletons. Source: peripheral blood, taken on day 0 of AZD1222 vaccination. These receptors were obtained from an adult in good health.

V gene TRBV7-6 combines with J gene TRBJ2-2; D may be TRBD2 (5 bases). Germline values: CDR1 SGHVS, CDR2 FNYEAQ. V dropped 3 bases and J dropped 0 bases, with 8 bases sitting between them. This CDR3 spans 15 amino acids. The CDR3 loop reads CASSFGSANTGELFF. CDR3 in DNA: TGTGCCAGCAGCTTTGGGAGTGCGAACACCGGGGAGCTGTTTTTT.

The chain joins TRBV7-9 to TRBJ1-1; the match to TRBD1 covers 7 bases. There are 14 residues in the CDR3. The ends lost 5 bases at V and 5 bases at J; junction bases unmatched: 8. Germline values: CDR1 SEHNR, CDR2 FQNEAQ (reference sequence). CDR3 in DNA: TGTGCCAGCAGCCATGACAGGGCAAAAACTGAAGCTTTCTTT. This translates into CASSHDRAKTEAFF.

The CDR3 loop is CASSQGVDPYEQYF. The CDR3 nucleotides are TGCGCCAGCAGCCAAGGGGTCGACCCCTACGAGCAGTACTTC. The rearrangement uses TRBV4-1 and TRBJ2-7; the D is unclear. Germline-derived CDR1 and CDR2 are MGHRA and YSYEKL. CDR3 length equals 14 residues. V gave up 1 base and J gave up 2 bases, with 9 bases separating them.

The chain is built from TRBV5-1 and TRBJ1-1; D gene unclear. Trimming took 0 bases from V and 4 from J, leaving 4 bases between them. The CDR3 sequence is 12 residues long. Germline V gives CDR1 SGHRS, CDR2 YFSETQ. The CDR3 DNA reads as TGCGCCAGCAGCTTGGAAGCCACTGAAGCTTTCTTT. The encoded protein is CASSLEATEAFF.

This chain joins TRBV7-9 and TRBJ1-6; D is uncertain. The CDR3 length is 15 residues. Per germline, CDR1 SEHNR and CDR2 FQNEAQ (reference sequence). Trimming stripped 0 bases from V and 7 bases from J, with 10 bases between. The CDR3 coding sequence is TGTGCCAGCAGCTTAGCTGGGGTCTTAAATTCACCCCTCCACTTT. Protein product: CASSLAGVLNSPLHF.

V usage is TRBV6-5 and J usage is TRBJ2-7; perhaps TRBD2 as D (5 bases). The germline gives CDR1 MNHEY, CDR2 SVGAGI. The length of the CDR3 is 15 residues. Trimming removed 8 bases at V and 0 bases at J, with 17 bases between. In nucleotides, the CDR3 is TGTGCCAGCCTCTTCAGCGGCCTATCCTCCTACGAGCAGTACTTC. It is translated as CASLFSGLSSYEQYF.

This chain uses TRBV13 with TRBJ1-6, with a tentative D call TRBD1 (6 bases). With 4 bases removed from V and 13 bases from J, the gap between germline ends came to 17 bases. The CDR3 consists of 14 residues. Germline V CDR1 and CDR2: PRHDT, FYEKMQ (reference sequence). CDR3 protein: CASSSTTGAVPLHF. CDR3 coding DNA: TGTGCCAGCAGCTCCACGACAGGTGCAGTGCCCCTCCACTTT.

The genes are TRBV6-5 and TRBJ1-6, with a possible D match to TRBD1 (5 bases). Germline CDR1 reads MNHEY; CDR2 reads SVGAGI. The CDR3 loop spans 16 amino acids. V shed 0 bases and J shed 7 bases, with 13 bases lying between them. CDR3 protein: CASSYSTGGGNSPLHF. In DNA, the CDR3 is TGTGCCAGCAGTTACTCAACAGGCGGAGGCAATTCACCCCTCCACTTT.

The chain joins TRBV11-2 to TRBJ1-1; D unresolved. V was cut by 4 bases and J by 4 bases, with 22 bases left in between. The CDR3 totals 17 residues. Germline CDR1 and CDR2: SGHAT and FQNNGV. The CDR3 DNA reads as TGTGCCAGCAGCTCCCGACGAGGGTCCCGTCCCAGCACTGAAGCTTTCTTT. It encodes CASSSRRGSRPSTEAFF.